These 20 T cell receptor beta chains originate from one sample sequenced in a study of early T cells in non-severe SARS-CoV-2 infection. TCRdb analysed the 5' RACE reads with MiXCR anew, one entry per CDR3 protein. The table records tens of thousands of distinct CDR3 sequences, under 12% of them present only once. The sequenced sample was whole blood. The source of these receptors is an adult who was a healthcare worker with PCR-confirmed SARS-CoV-2 infection or an uninfected control (not recorded which).

The rearrangement links TRBV7-2 to TRBJ2-3; no reliable D call. This CDR3 is built from 12 residues. The germline gives CDR1 SGHTA, CDR2 FQGNSA. Trimming stripped 2 bases from V and 4 bases from J, with 4 bases between. As DNA, the CDR3 is TGTGCCAGCAGCTTATACTCAGATACGCAGTATTTT. Its translation: CASSLYSDTQYF.

The rearrangement uses TRBV6-5 and TRBJ2-7, with 7 bases aligning to TRBD1. The V gene end was trimmed by 0 bases and the J gene end by 0 bases; junction bases not matched to a gene: 2. Germline lookup yields CDR1 MNHEY and CDR2 SVGAGI. The CDR3 is 15 residues long. This CDR3 is CASSYSYRGSYEQYF. CDR3 DNA: TGTGCCAGCAGTTACTCGTACAGGGGCTCCTACGAGCAGTACTTC.

There are many counts of this clonotype. This chain connects TRBV5-1 to TRBJ2-3; 9 positions agree with TRBD2. The V gene end was trimmed by 3 bases and the J gene end by 1 base; junction bases not matched to a gene: 6. The CDR3 has 16 amino acids. The germline V gene encodes CDR1 SGHRS and CDR2 YFSETQ. The CDR3, as DNA: TGCGCCAGCAGCTCCCTCCCTAGCGGGGGCACAGATACGCAGTATTTT. This sequence encodes CASSSLPSGGTDTQYF.

This clonotype was found a few times. The genes are TRBV29-1 and TRBJ2-2, with D hard to call. V lost 6 bases and J 3 bases, leaving 14 bases between the germline ends. This CDR3 comprises 14 residues. Germline V lookup: CDR1 SQVTM, CDR2 ANQGSEA. The CDR3 is CSVAPQGYTGELFF. In DNA form, the CDR3 reads TGCAGCGTCGCCCCTCAAGGCTACACCGGGGAGCTGTTTTTT.

The sample holds many counts of this clonotype. The chain recombines TRBV18 with TRBJ2-7, with a possible D match to TRBD1 (6 bases). Trimming cost V 2 bases and J 4 bases, with 9 bases left between them. The CDR3 covers 13 residues. Germline V gene sequence: CDR1 KGHSH, CDR2 LQKENI. CDR3 nucleotides: TGTGCCAGCTCACCAACAGGGAGTTACGAGCAGTACTTC. This translates into CASSPTGSYEQYF.

This sequence joins TRBV5-4 and TRBJ1-2, with TRBD1 as a possible D gene (5 bases). V gave up 1 base and J gave up 0 bases, with 10 bases separating them. Germline CDR1 SGHNT, CDR2 YYREEE (reference sequence). The CDR3 runs 15 residues. This chain's CDR3 is CASSLMRQSNYGYTF. In DNA, the CDR3 is TGTGCCAGCAGCTTGATGCGACAGTCTAACTATGGCTACACCTTC.

This clonotype was counted ten times or more. The rearrangement joins TRBV5-1 to TRBJ1-5; perhaps TRBD1 as D (6 bases). The CDR3 sequence is 20 residues long. V dropped 0 bases and J dropped 9 bases, with 31 bases sitting between them. CDR1 is SGHRS and CDR2 is YFSETQ in the germline V gene. For the CDR3, the DNA is TGCGCCAGCAGCTTGGATTCAGGGGTCCGTGTTTTTTGGCTAAAAGCGCCCCAGCATTTT. Its protein is CASSLDSGVRVFWLKAPQHF. The full variable domain, completed using reference TRBV5-1 and TRBJ1-5, is KAGVTQTPRYLIKTRGQQVTLSCSPISGHRSVSWYQQTPGQGLQFLFEYFSETQRNKGNFPGRFSGRQFSNSRSEMNVSTLELGDSALYLCASSLDSGVRVFWLKAPQHFGDGTRLSIL.

The chain links TRBV10-3 to TRBJ2-5; 7 bases agree with TRBD1. Germline V lookup: CDR1 ENHRY, CDR2 SYGVKD. The ends lost 11 bases at V and 0 bases at J; junction bases unmatched: 9. This CDR3 has 14 amino acids. Here the CDR3 DNA reads TGTGCCGCCGCCGCGACAGGGTACCAAGAGACCCAGTACTTC. The encoded protein is CAAAATGYQETQYF.

This clonotype was observed a few times. The chain combines TRBV27 with TRBJ1-6; no clear D gene. Germline CDR1 and CDR2: MNHEY and SMNVEV (reference sequence). V was clipped by 6 bases and J by 7 bases, with 7 bases between them. CDR3 size: 12 residues. CDR3 bases: TGTGCCAGCAGCCTAATAAATTCACCCCTCCACTTT. Its protein is CASSLINSPLHF.

This chain uses TRBV6-6 with TRBJ2-4, with D perhaps given as TRBD1 or TRBD2 (7 bases each). This CDR3 spans 16 amino acids. The V end lost 6 bases, the J end lost 5 bases, and 20 bases lay between the germline ends. The germline V gene encodes CDR1 MNHNY and CDR2 SVGAGI (reference sequence). CDR3 sequence: CASRATGRGHENIQYF. The CDR3 coding sequence is TGTGCCAGCAGAGCTACGGGGAGGGGGCATGAAAACATTCAGTACTTC.

This clonotype was observed at least ten times. The rearrangement joins TRBV7-2 to TRBJ2-1; 8 positions agree with TRBD2. Germline trimming cut 5 bases from V and 10 bases from J; bases unmatched to any gene: 13. Germline-derived CDR1 and CDR2 are SGHTA and FQGNSA. The CDR3 is 15 residues long. The DNA of the CDR3 is TGTGCCAGCAGCCCCCCGGGAGGGGCCCCCAAGGAGCAGTTCTTC. Its translation: CASSPPGGAPKEQFF.

The V call is TRBV7-2, the J call TRBJ1-2; unclear D gene. CDR1 is SGHTA, CDR2 FQGNSA, per germline. Trimming removed 3 bases at V and 6 bases at J, with 11 bases between. The CDR3 sequence is 13 residues long. The CDR3 DNA sequence: TGTGCCAGCAGCTTTTTTCCGGCCGATGGCTACACCTTC. Amino acid sequence: CASSFFPADGYTF.

This clonotype has only a few counts. The chain joins TRBV11-2 to TRBJ2-2, with 8 bases that match TRBD2. The CDR3 sequence is 15 residues long. CDR1 is SGHAT and CDR2 is FQNNGV in the germline V gene. V lost 3 bases, J lost 6 bases, and 6 bases stayed unmatched. Here the CDR3 DNA reads TGTGCCAGCAGCTTCACCGGGAGGGCCTCCGGGGAGCTGTTTTTT. Amino acids: CASSFTGRASGELFF.

This clonotype has only a few counts. The chain couples TRBV29-1 to TRBJ2-7, with D hard to call. CDR1 and CDR2 from the germline V gene are SQVTM and ANQGSEA. V was trimmed by 7 bases and J by 3 bases, leaving 7 bases between them. This CDR3 spans 10 amino acids. CDR3 coding DNA: TGCAGCGCTGGAGACTACGAGCAGTACTTC. Its translation is CSAGDYEQYF.

This clonotype was seen at least ten times. The chain joins TRBV27 to TRBJ2-3; TRBD1 matches at 9 bases. Trimming removed 8 bases from V and 3 bases from J; junction bases left unmatched: 6. Germline CDR1 and CDR2: MNHEY and SMNVEV (reference sequence). The CDR3 is 14 amino acids. CDR3 amino acids: CASRRDRVTDTQYF. The DNA for the CDR3 is TGTGCCAGCCGTCGGGACAGGGTGACAGATACGCAGTATTTT.

This clonotype has only a few counts. This chain uses TRBV24-1 with TRBJ2-6, with D possibly matching TRBD1 (5 bases). V was clipped by 5 bases and J by 4 bases, with 20 bases between them. CDR3 size: 18 residues. Germline loops: CDR1 KGHDR, CDR2 SFDVKD. The CDR3 loop reads CATSAHVAPTAGANVLTF. CDR3 in DNA: TGTGCCACCAGTGCCCATGTCGCCCCGACAGCCGGGGCCAACGTCCTGACTTTC.

The sample holds many counts of this clonotype. The chain links TRBV6-5 to TRBJ2-1; 8 bases align to TRBD2. CDR1 is MNHEY and CDR2 is SVGAGI in the germline V gene. Unmatched junction bases numbered 5, after V lost 4 bases and J lost 0 bases. CDR3 length: 16 amino acids. The DNA of the CDR3 is TGTGCCAGCAGTTTACTAGCGGCTAGCTCCTACAATGAGCAGTTCTTC. Translating it yields CASSLLAASSYNEQFF.

V and J are TRBV4-1 and TRBJ1-1; D possibly corresponds to TRBD1 (5 bases). Germline V gives CDR1 MGHRA, CDR2 YSYEKL. The CDR3 sequence is 16 residues long. V lost 1 base to trimming and J lost 4 bases, with 16 bases between them. CDR3 loop: CASSQGQLFGTTEAFF. The CDR3 DNA reads as TGCGCCAGCAGCCAAGGACAGCTCTTCGGGACCACTGAAGCTTTCTTT.

The chain combines TRBV6-2 or TRBV6-3 with TRBJ2-7, with D maybe TRBD1 (6 bases). Germline V gene lookup returns CDR1 MNHEY and CDR2 SVGEGT. V lost 0 bases and J lost 2, with 17 bases in between. The CDR3 loop spans 17 amino acids. This CDR3 is CASSYSSVGGRAYEQYF. DNA of the CDR3: TGTGCCAGCAGTTACTCCTCTGTAGGGGGTAGGGCCTACGAGCAGTACTTC.

This clonotype was counted ten times or more. This rearrangement joins TRBV7-9 to TRBJ2-1; a possible D gene is TRBD2 (5 bases). There are 15 residues in the CDR3. The germline gives CDR1 SEHNR, CDR2 FQNEAQ (reference sequence). V was cut by 5 bases and J by 9 bases, with 20 bases left in between. CDR3 amino acids: CASSPGGQRGGEQFF. In nucleotides, the CDR3 is TGTGCCAGCAGCCCCGGCGGGCAGAGAGGCGGTGAGCAGTTCTTC.